The clone carrying this TCR beta chain was picked up a small number of times. The record originates from a study of OX40 agonist ivuxolimab in advanced cancers. Autoimmune disease history or systemic immunosuppression meant exclusion. Generated by immunoSEQ multiplex PCR, the TCRdb table keeps only in-frame clones and is missing some. The sample shows some 45,000 clones, roughly 90% of them seen only once. CDR1 and CDR2 from the germline V gene are MRHNA and SNTAGT. This CDR3 is built from 15 residues. The V end was cut by 3 bases, the J end by 0 bases, with 6 bases between. This chain joins TRBV6-4 and TRBJ2-6; D is undetermined. This specimen consisted of CD4+ or CD8+ T cells sorted from blood, obtained in a trial of the OX40 agonist ivuxolimab. The clonotype was recovered from an adult with an advanced solid tumor such as melanoma, head and neck, liver or kidney cancer. CDR3 protein: CASSERHSGANVLTF. CDR3 sequence (DNA): TGTGCCAGCAGTGAAAGACACTCTGGGGCCAACGTCCTGACTTTC.